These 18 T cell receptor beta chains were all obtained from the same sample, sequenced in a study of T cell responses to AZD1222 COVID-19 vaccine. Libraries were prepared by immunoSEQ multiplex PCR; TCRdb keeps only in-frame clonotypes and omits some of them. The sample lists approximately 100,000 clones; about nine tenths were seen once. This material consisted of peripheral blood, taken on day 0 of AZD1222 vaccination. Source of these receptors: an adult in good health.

In DNA, the CDR3 is TGCGCCAGCAGCTTTACTAGCGGGGGGACCTACGAGCAGTACTTC. This translates into CASSFTSGGTYEQYF. This chain connects TRBV5-1 to TRBJ2-7; 12 nucleotides line up with TRBD2. Germline CDR1 and CDR2: SGHRS and YFSETQ. This CDR3 has 15 amino acids. V trimming: 2 bases; J trimming: 2 bases; junction bases outside the gene matches: 2.

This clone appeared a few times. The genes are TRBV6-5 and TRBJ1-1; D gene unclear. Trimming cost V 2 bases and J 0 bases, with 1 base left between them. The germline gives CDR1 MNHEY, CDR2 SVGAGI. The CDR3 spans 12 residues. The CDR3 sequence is CASSYVNTEAFF. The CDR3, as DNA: TGTGCCAGCAGTTACGTGAACACTGAAGCTTTCTTT.

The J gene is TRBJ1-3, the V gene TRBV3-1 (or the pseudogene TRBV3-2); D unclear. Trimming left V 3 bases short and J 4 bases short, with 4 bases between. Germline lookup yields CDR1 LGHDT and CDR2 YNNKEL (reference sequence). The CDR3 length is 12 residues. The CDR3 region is CASSHRGNTIYF. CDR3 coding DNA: TGTGCCAGCAGCCACCGAGGAAACACCATATATTTT.

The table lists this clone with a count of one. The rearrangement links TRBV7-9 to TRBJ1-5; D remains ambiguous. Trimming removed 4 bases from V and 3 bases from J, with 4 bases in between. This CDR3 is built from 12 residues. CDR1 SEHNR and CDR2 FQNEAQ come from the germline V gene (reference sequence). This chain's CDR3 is CASSSTNQPQHF. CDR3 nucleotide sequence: TGTGCCAGCAGCTCCACCAATCAGCCCCAGCATTTT.

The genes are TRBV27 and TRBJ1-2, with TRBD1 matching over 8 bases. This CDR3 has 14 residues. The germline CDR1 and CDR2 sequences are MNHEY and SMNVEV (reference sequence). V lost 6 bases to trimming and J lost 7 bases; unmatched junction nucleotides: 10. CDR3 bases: TGTGCCAGCAGGGCCGGGACAGGCTTTGGTGGCTACACCTTC. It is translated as CASRAGTGFGGYTF.

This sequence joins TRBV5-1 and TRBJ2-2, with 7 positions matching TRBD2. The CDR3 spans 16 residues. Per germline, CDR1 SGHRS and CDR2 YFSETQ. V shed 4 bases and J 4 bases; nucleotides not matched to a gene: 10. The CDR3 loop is CASSRVASGGTGELFF. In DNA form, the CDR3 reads TGCGCCAGCAGCCGCGTGGCTAGCGGCGGCACCGGGGAGCTGTTTTTT.

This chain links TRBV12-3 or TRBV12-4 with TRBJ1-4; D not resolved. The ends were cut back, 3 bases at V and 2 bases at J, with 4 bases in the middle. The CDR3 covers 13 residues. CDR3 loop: CASSFDTNEKLFF. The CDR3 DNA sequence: TGTGCCAGCAGTTTTGATACTAATGAAAAACTGTTTTTT.

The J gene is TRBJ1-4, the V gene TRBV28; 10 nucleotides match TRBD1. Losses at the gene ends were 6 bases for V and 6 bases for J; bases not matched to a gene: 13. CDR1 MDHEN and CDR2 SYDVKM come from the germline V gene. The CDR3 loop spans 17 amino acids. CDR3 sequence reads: CASRLPGQGGVYEKLFF. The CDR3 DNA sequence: TGTGCCAGCAGGCTTCCCGGACAGGGGGGTGTTTATGAAAAACTGTTTTTT.

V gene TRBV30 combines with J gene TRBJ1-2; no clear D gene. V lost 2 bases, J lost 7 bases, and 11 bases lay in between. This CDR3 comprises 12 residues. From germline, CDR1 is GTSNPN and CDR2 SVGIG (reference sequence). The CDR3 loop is CAWSRQVGGYTF. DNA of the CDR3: TGTGCCTGGAGTAGGCAGGTTGGTGGCTACACCTTC.

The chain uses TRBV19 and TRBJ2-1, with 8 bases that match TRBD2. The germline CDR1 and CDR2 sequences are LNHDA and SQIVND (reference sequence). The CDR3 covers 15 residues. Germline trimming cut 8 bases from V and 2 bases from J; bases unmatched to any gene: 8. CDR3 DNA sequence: TGTGCCAGTCGCGTCCTTAGCGGGGCCTACAATGAGCAGTTCTTC. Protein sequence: CASRVLSGAYNEQFF. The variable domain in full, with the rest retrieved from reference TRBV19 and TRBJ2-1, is DGGITQSPKYLFRKEGQNVTLSCEQNLNHDAMYWYRQDPGQGLRLIYYSQIVNDFQKGDIAEGYSVSREKKESFPLTVTSAQKNPTAFYLCASRVLSGAYNEQFFGPGTRLTVL.

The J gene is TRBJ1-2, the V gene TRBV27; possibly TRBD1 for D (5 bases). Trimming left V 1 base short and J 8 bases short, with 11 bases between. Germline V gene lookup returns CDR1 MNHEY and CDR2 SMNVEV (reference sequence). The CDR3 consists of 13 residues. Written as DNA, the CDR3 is TGTGCCAGCAGTTTATTAGGGGCTCAGGGCTACACCTTC. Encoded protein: CASSLLGAQGYTF.

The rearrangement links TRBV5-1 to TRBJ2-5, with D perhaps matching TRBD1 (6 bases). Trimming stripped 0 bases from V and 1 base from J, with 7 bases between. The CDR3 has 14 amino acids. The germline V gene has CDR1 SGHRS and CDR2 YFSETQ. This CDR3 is CASSLGTVQETQYF. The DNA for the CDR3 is TGCGCCAGCAGCTTGGGGACAGTCCAAGAGACCCAGTACTTC.

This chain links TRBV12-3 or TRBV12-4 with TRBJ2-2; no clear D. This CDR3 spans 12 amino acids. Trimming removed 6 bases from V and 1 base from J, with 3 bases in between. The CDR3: CASRRNTGELFF. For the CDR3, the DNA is TGTGCCAGCAGACGGAACACCGGGGAGCTGTTTTTT.

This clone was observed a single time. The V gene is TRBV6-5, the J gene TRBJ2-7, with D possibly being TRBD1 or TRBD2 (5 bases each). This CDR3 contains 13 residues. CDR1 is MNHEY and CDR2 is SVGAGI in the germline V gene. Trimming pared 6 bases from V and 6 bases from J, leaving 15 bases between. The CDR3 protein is CASRVLGAAEQYF. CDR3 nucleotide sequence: TGTGCCAGCAGGGTACTAGGGGCCGCCGAGCAGTACTTC.

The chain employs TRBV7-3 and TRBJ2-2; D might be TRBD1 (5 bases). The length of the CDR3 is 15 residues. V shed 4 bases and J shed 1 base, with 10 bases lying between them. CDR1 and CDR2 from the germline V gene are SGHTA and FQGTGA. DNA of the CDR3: TGTGCCAGCAGCTGGATTGGACAGAACACCGGGGAGCTGTTTTTT. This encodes CASSWIGQNTGELFF.

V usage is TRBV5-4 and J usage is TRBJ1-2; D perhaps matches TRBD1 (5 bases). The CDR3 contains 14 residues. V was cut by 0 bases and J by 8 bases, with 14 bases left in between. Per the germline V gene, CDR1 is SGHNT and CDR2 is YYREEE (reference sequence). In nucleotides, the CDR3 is TGTGCCAGCAGCTTGGAATCCAGGGCGCGGGGCTACACCTTC. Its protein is CASSLESRARGYTF.

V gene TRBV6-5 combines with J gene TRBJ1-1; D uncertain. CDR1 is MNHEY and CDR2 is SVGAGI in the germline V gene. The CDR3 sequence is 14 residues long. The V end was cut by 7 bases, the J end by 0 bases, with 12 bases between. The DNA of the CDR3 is TGTGCCAGCAAGTTCAGTGATGTGAACACTGAAGCTTTCTTT. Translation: CASKFSDVNTEAFF.

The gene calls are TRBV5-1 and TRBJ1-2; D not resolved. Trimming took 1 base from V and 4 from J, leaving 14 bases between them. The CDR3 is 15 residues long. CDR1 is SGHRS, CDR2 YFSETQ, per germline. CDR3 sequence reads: CASSLRPDGGYGYTF. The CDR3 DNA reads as TGCGCCAGCAGCTTGCGACCCGATGGTGGCTATGGCTACACCTTC.